The clone carrying this T cell receptor beta chain was found a few times. As yet, its antigen is unknown. Quantitative barcoded 5'-RACE was used to prepare TCR beta libraries. TCRdb redid the calling of the 5' RACE reads with MiXCR, one entry per CDR3 protein. The repertoire includes 450,000 to 550,000 distinct CDR3 sequences, 5.3% of them detected once, and around 3.5% sits in the top ten. This specimen comes from a study of CD8 T cells in ankylosing spondylitis. Study-wide results and caveats: Significant enrichment of disease-linked clones was reported in matched ankylosing spondylitis synovial fluid. Within ankylosing spondylitis blood, a TCR beta motif made up of seven or eight highly homologous variants appeared to be characteristic. Both synovial fluid and blood in reactive arthritis had previously been reported to carry some motif variants.

Trimming took 5 bases from V and 9 from J, leaving 22 bases between them. Per the germline V gene, CDR1 is MNHEY and CDR2 is SVGEGT. There are 16 residues in the CDR3. Material for sequencing was blood, either unsorted or a sorted T cell fraction (not recorded which). The receptor was derived from a male donor with ankylosing spondylitis. V and J are TRBV6-2 or TRBV6-3 and TRBJ2-2, with D perhaps being TRBD1 or TRBD2 (5 bases each). The CDR3 loop is CASSLQPGSRPRELFF. In DNA, the CDR3 is TGTGCCAGCAGTCTACAGCCAGGGAGTCGTCCTAGGGAGCTGTTTTTT.